These T cell receptor beta chains were read from a single sample in a study of shared clonotypes between healthy human individuals. Clones were read by immunoSEQ multiplex PCR, and TCRdb kept only the in-frame ones, dropping some. This table has about 710,000 clones, about two thirds appearing once. Sequenced material: memory CD4+ T cells sorted from blood. These receptors originate from a woman in her twenties or thirties in good health. Both conserved end residues are part of each CDR3. The order of the fields is CDR3 length, D gene, clone size, J gene, V gene, CDR3 protein, CDR3 DNA. D genes are given only for firm matches. A row's size may be missing; if present it is once, few, many or a size class.

len: 16; d_gene: TRBD2; abundance: .; j_gene: TRBJ2-6; v_gene: TRBV2; CDR3aa: CASVRGRGSGANVLTF; CDR3nt: TGTGCAAGCGTGCGGGGGAGAGGTTCTGGGGCCAACGTCCTGACTTTC
len: 16; d_gene: .; abundance: .; j_gene: TRBJ2-6; v_gene: TRBV5-8; CDR3aa: CASSRKRFSGANVLTF; CDR3nt: TGTGCCAGCAGCCGGAAACGATTCTCTGGGGCCAACGTCCTGACTTTC
len: 15; d_gene: TRBD1; abundance: .; j_gene: TRBJ2-1; v_gene: TRBV27; CDR3aa: CASSFEGASYNEQFF; CDR3nt: TGTGCCAGCAGTTTCGAGGGGGCATCCTACAATGAGCAGTTCTTC
len: 16; d_gene: .; abundance: .; j_gene: TRBJ1-3; v_gene: TRBV18; CDR3aa: CASSPPVLQGVNTIYF; CDR3nt: TGTGCCAGCTCACCACCGGTGCTGCAGGGAGTAAACACCATATATTTT
len: 14; d_gene: .; abundance: .; j_gene: TRBJ1-1; v_gene: TRBV11-3; CDR3aa: CASSLDPGNTEAFF; CDR3nt: TGTGCCAGCAGCTTAGATCCGGGGAACACTGAAGCTTTCTTT
len: 14; d_gene: TRBD1; abundance: .; j_gene: TRBJ2-7; v_gene: TRBV7-8; CDR3aa: CASSRDRGVNEQYF; CDR3nt: TGTGCCAGCAGCCGGGACAGGGGGGTTAACGAGCAGTACTTC
len: 18; d_gene: TRBD2; abundance: .; j_gene: TRBJ2-3; v_gene: TRBV4-1; CDR3aa: CASSQSRGVLGHTDTQYF; CDR3nt: TGCGCCAGCAGCCAATCCCGGGGGGTTCTCGGTCACACAGATACGCAGTATTTT
len: 13; d_gene: TRBD2; abundance: .; j_gene: TRBJ2-1; v_gene: TRBV25-1; CDR3aa: CASRGLAKDEQFF; CDR3nt: TGTGCCAGCAGGGGACTAGCGAAGGATGAGCAGTTCTTC
len: 13; d_gene: .; abundance: .; j_gene: TRBJ2-5; v_gene: TRBV7-2; CDR3aa: CASSWSRGETQYF; CDR3nt: TGTGCCAGCAGCTGGTCTAGGGGAGAGACCCAGTACTTC
len: 14; d_gene: TRBD1; abundance: .; j_gene: TRBJ2-7; v_gene: TRBV18; CDR3aa: CASSPGTGAYEQYF; CDR3nt: TGTGCCAGCTCACCCGGGACAGGGGCGTACGAGCAGTACTTC
len: 13; d_gene: .; abundance: .; j_gene: TRBJ1-5; v_gene: TRBV6-4; CDR3aa: CASKSEINQPQHF; CDR3nt: TGTGCCAGCAAATCGGAGATCAATCAGCCCCAGCATTTT
len: 14; d_gene: .; abundance: .; j_gene: TRBJ1-2; v_gene: TRBV25-1; CDR3aa: CASSAWGVFYGYTF; CDR3nt: TGTGCCAGCAGTGCGTGGGGGGTCTTCTATGGCTACACCTTC
len: 15; d_gene: .; abundance: .; j_gene: TRBJ2-4; v_gene: TRBV19; CDR3aa: CASSGLGGAKNIQYF; CDR3nt: TGTGCCAGTAGTGGCCTTGGGGGGGCCAAAAACATTCAGTACTTC
len: 14; d_gene: .; abundance: few; j_gene: TRBJ1-2; v_gene: TRBV10-2; CDR3aa: CASSLLAGSYGYTF; CDR3nt: TGCGCCAGCTCACTTCTGGCTGGGAGCTATGGCTACACCTTC
len: 13; d_gene: .; abundance: .; j_gene: TRBJ2-7; v_gene: TRBV10-3; CDR3aa: CAISPTGSYEQYF; CDR3nt: TGTGCCATCAGTCCGACAGGATCCTACGAGCAGTACTTC
len: 17; d_gene: TRBD1; abundance: .; j_gene: TRBJ2-3; v_gene: TRBV27; CDR3aa: CASSSPPGRGRTDTQYF; CDR3nt: TGTGCCAGCAGTTCCCCCCCGGGCAGGGGGCGTACAGATACGCAGTATTTT
len: 14; d_gene: TRBD1; abundance: few; j_gene: TRBJ1-1; v_gene: TRBV6-1; CDR3aa: CASSARGGSTEAFF; CDR3nt: TGTGCCAGCAGTGCCAGGGGGGGGTCCACTGAAGCTTTCTTT
len: 15; d_gene: TRBD1; abundance: .; j_gene: TRBJ2-7; v_gene: TRBV5-1; CDR3aa: CASTNAGTETYEQYF; CDR3nt: TGCGCCAGCACAAACGCCGGGACAGAGACCTACGAGCAGTACTTC
len: 12; d_gene: .; abundance: .; j_gene: TRBJ1-4; v_gene: TRBV4-2; CDR3aa: CASSQDQEKLFF; CDR3nt: TGTGCCAGCAGCCAAGATCAAGAAAAACTGTTTTTT
len: 15; d_gene: .; abundance: .; j_gene: TRBJ2-3; v_gene: TRBV2; CDR3aa: CASSDNWGSTDTQYF; CDR3nt: TGTGCCAGCAGTGACAATTGGGGTAGCACAGATACGCAGTATTTT
len: 16; d_gene: .; abundance: .; j_gene: TRBJ2-3; v_gene: TRBV11-2; CDR3aa: CASSYRPGPLTLQQYF; CDR3nt: TGTGCCAGCAGCTATAGACCGGGACCCCTTACTCTTCAGCAGTATTTT
len: 14; d_gene: TRBD2; abundance: .; j_gene: TRBJ2-1; v_gene: TRBV29-1; CDR3aa: CSAAGTSDANEQFF; CDR3nt: TGCAGCGCTGCGGGGACTAGCGACGCCAATGAGCAGTTCTTC
len: 12; d_gene: .; abundance: .; j_gene: TRBJ2-2; v_gene: TRBV5-6; CDR3aa: CASSLSTAELFF; CDR3nt: TGTGCCAGCAGCTTGTCTACAGCGGAGCTGTTTTTT
len: 22; d_gene: TRBD1; abundance: few; j_gene: TRBJ2-7; v_gene: TRBV27; CDR3aa: CASSRRTPRDRGFQRERYEQYF; CDR3nt: TGTGCCAGCAGTCGGCGGACGCCCCGGGACAGGGGCTTTCAGCGGGAGCGATACGAGCAGTACTTC
len: 11; d_gene: TRBD1; abundance: .; j_gene: TRBJ1-5; v_gene: TRBV19; CDR3aa: CAPSGGQPQHF; CDR3nt: TGTGCCCCCTCAGGGGGGCAGCCCCAGCATTTT
len: 14; d_gene: .; abundance: .; j_gene: TRBJ2-7; v_gene: TRBV6-1; CDR3aa: CASRRDAGASEQYF; CDR3nt: TGTGCCAGCCGACGGGACGCCGGCGCCTCCGAGCAGTACTTC
len: 12; d_gene: .; abundance: .; j_gene: TRBJ1-1; v_gene: TRBV19; CDR3aa: CASSSRYTEAFF; CDR3nt: TGTGCCAGTAGTTCCAGGTACACTGAAGCTTTCTTT